The subject of this entry is one T cell receptor (beta chain). Its antigen is unidentified. From germline, CDR1 is SNHLY and CDR2 FYNNEI. This CDR3 is built from 17 residues. The J segment lost 2 bases and the V segment lost 5 bases, leaving 5 bases of the junction unmatched. This sample stems from a study of post-analysis software for immune sequencing data. Study-wide results and limits: Elevated frequency relative to controls characterized roughly five TRBV segments in patients, TRBV5-6, TRBV5-1 and TRBV20-1 among them. The study found significantly lower normalized Chao1 diversity in multiple sclerosis patients than in controls.

The TCR beta cDNA libraries contained unique molecular identifiers. TCRdb called the PCR reads again in MiXCR, with one record for every CDR3 protein. The sample consists of 650,000 to 850,000 distinct CDR3 sequences, around 50% of them appearing once. This receptor was taken from a girl aged 10 to 17 with multiple sclerosis. The chain is built from TRBV2 and TRBJ2-3, with 15 bases lining up with TRBD2. Input material: blood. CDR3 in DNA: TGTGCCAGCAGTACGGGACTAGCGGGAGGCTTCACAGATACGCAGTATTTT. Translated: CASSTGLAGGFTDTQYF.